The 31 T cell receptor beta chains in this list originate from one sample, sequenced in a study of blood T cell repertoires in COVID-19. Repertoires were generated with immunoSEQ multiplex PCR, while TCRdb's copy carries only in-frame clones and drops some. The data contain about 150,000 clones, 65% to 85% of them seen just once; the ten biggest clones take up around 5%. Material for sequencing was PBMCs or T cells enriched from blood (not recorded which). The receptor source for this set is a man in his 70s who had been exposed to COVID-19.

The chain employs TRBV19 and TRBJ2-3; 12 nucleotides align to TRBD2. The CDR3 has 18 amino acids. Germline-derived CDR1 and CDR2 are LNHDA and SQIVND (reference sequence). With V trimmed by 5 bases and J by 5 bases, 14 bases remained unmatched. CDR3 in amino acids: CASSPGPASGGVRDTQYF. The CDR3, as DNA: TGTGCCAGTAGTCCCGGTCCGGCTAGCGGGGGGGTTAGAGATACGCAGTATTTT.

This clone was found a few times. The chain has TRBV27 and TRBJ1-1, with 9 bases fitting TRBD1. The V gene end was trimmed by 6 bases and the J gene end by 3 bases; junction bases not matched to a gene: 5. This CDR3 contains 14 residues. Germline V gives CDR1 MNHEY, CDR2 SMNVEV (reference sequence). In nucleotides, the CDR3 is TGTGCCAGCAGGGGATGGACAGGGGACACTGAAGCTTTCTTT. This codes for CASRGWTGDTEAFF.

The chain is built from TRBV27 and TRBJ1-1, with D maybe TRBD1 (5 bases). Germline V gives CDR1 MNHEY, CDR2 SMNVEV (reference sequence). V was cut by 7 bases and J by 1 base, with 19 bases left in between. The CDR3 is 16 amino acids. The CDR3 is CASNPIPRDWNTEAFF. The CDR3 nucleotides read TGTGCCAGCAACCCCATTCCCCGGGACTGGAACACTGAAGCTTTCTTT.

The chain uses TRBV3-1 (or the pseudogene TRBV3-2) and TRBJ1-6; D is undetermined. The germline V gene encodes CDR1 LGHDT and CDR2 YNNKEL (reference sequence). The CDR3 sequence is 15 residues long. V was pared by 0 bases and J by 7 bases, with 10 bases between. CDR3 sequence reads: CASSQEVAANSPLHF. Written as DNA, the CDR3 is TGTGCCAGCAGCCAAGAGGTAGCAGCAAATTCACCCCTCCACTTT.

This clone was found once. V usage is TRBV9 and J usage is TRBJ1-1; tentatively, D is TRBD1 (6 bases). CDR3 size: 15 residues. Trimming took 2 bases from V and 1 from J, leaving 12 bases between them. CDR1 is SGDLS and CDR2 is YYNGEE in the germline V gene. The CDR3 loop is CASSVKGDQNTEAFF. The CDR3 DNA sequence: TGTGCCAGCAGCGTTAAGGGGGACCAGAACACTGAAGCTTTCTTT.

The rearrangement links TRBV6-2 or TRBV6-3 to TRBJ2-7; a possible D gene is TRBD1 (6 bases). The CDR3 covers 14 residues. Looked up from germline, CDR1 is MNHEY and CDR2 is SVGEGT. The germline V and J ends were trimmed by 5 bases and 2 bases, with 13 bases remaining between them. The CDR3 spells CASSQTGQPYEQYF. The CDR3, as DNA: TGTGCCAGCAGTCAAACAGGACAGCCCTACGAGCAGTACTTC.

The J gene is TRBJ1-6, the V gene TRBV28; D is possibly TRBD1 (6 bases). This CDR3 region has 16 residues. Germline lookup yields CDR1 MDHEN and CDR2 SYDVKM. Trimming removed 5 bases from V and 8 bases from J, with 19 bases in between. The DNA of the CDR3 is TGTGCCAGCAGTCGGTCACAGGGAGCCCTTCATTCACCCCTCCACTTT. Its protein is CASSRSQGALHSPLHF. The variable domain in full, completed from reference TRBV28 and TRBJ1-6, reads DVKVTQSSRYLVKRTGEKVFLECVQDMDHENMFWYRQDPGLGLRLIYFSYDVKMKEKGDIPEGYSVSREKKERFSLILESASTNQTSMYLCASSRSQGALHSPLHFGNGTRLTVT.

The chain is built from TRBV9 and TRBJ2-5; 14 bases agree with TRBD2. Germline V lookup: CDR1 SGDLS, CDR2 YYNGEE. There are 14 residues in the CDR3. V lost 3 bases to trimming and J lost 6 bases; unmatched junction nucleotides: 1. The CDR3 sequence: CASSGTSGRKTQYF. The CDR3 DNA reads as TGTGCCAGCAGCGGGACTAGCGGGAGGAAGACCCAGTACTTC.

The genes are TRBV6-2 or TRBV6-3 and TRBJ1-2; D remains ambiguous. The germline V gene encodes CDR1 MNHEY and CDR2 SVGEGT. The CDR3 contains 13 residues. Deletions cut 4 bases from V and 3 bases from J, with 9 bases between. The CDR3 sequence is CASSWEADYGYTF. The CDR3 DNA reads as TGTGCCAGCAGTTGGGAGGCTGACTATGGCTACACCTTC.

This rearrangement joins TRBV5-1 to TRBJ2-2, with TRBD2 as a possible D gene (6 bases). This CDR3 region has 15 residues. The V gene lost 0 bases and the J gene lost 2 bases, with 8 bases spanning the gap. Germline CDR1 is SGHRS and CDR2 is YFSETQ. The CDR3: CASSLDGTNTGELFF. The CDR3 bases are TGCGCCAGCAGCTTGGACGGGACTAACACCGGGGAGCTGTTTTTT.

The V gene is TRBV2, the J gene TRBJ1-1; possible D gene TRBD1, 6 bases. V was cut by 7 bases and J by 1 base, with 16 bases left in between. The CDR3 is made up of 15 amino acids. The V gene's germline CDR1 is SNHLY and CDR2 FYNNEI. CDR3 nucleotides: TGTGCCAGCAACCAACGACAAGGGGGGAACACTGAAGCTTTCTTT. It translates to CASNQRQGGNTEAFF.

The V gene is TRBV2, the J gene TRBJ1-4; D remains unclear. This CDR3 spans 14 amino acids. The germline CDR1 and CDR2 sequences are SNHLY and FYNNEI. The V end was cut by 6 bases, the J end by 1 base, with 9 bases between. In DNA, the CDR3 is TGTGCCAGCAGATCCGGGAGAACTAATGAAAAACTGTTTTTT. Translating gives CASRSGRTNEKLFF.

The chain employs TRBV7-9 and TRBJ2-7; TRBD2 might be the D (5 bases). The V gene lost 1 base and the J gene lost 2 bases, with 9 bases spanning the gap. The CDR3 length is 14 residues. The germline gives CDR1 SEHNR, CDR2 FQNEAQ (reference sequence). The CDR3 reads CASSLVAPTYEQYF. CDR3 bases: TGTGCCAGCAGCTTAGTAGCGCCCACCTACGAGCAGTACTTC.

The rearrangement links TRBV5-6 to TRBJ1-4; D not certain. The CDR3 has 14 amino acids. Germline-derived CDR1 and CDR2 are SGHDT and YYEEEE. Trimming left V 0 bases short and J 4 bases short, with 7 bases between. The CDR3 region is CASSLVGDNEKLFF. The CDR3 coding sequence is TGTGCCAGCAGCTTGGTCGGGGATAATGAAAAACTGTTTTTT.

This clone was counted a few times. The chain is built from TRBV7-2 and TRBJ2-3; D might be TRBD2 (5 bases). V lost 1 base and J lost 5, with 10 bases in between. Germline V lookup: CDR1 SGHTA, CDR2 FQGNSA. The CDR3 length is 14 residues. CDR3 coding DNA: TGTGCCAGCAGCTTAGTTTGGACTGGAGATACGCAGTATTTT. Translation gives CASSLVWTGDTQYF.

The V call is TRBV28, the J call TRBJ1-5, with D perhaps matching TRBD1 (5 bases). The CDR3 is 15 amino acids. The ends were cut back, 6 bases at V and 2 bases at J, with 14 bases in the middle. The germline V gene encodes CDR1 MDHEN and CDR2 SYDVKM. The CDR3 spells CASRDLTGGNQPQHF. The CDR3, as DNA: TGTGCCAGCAGAGATCTCACGGGGGGCAATCAGCCCCAGCATTTT.

This chain uses TRBV18 with TRBJ1-3; no definite D call. The CDR3 spans 14 residues. From germline, CDR1 is KGHSH and CDR2 LQKENI. The ends were cut back, 3 bases at V and 0 bases at J, with 6 bases in the middle. The CDR3 DNA is TGTGCCAGCTCACCGTCCTTCTCTGGAAACACCATATATTTT. It encodes CASSPSFSGNTIYF.

The count of this clone is one. V is TRBV2 and J is TRBJ2-7; a possible D gene is TRBD1 (6 bases). This CDR3 spans 13 amino acids. The germline V and J ends were trimmed by 5 bases and 5 bases, with 13 bases remaining between them. CDR1 and CDR2 from the germline V gene are SNHLY and FYNNEI. In DNA form, the CDR3 reads TGTGCCAGCAGTTTGCAGGGGATCGACGAGCAGTACTTC. Protein sequence: CASSLQGIDEQYF.

The V call is TRBV2, the J call TRBJ2-1; 11 bases line up with TRBD2. CDR3 size: 18 residues. Germline-derived CDR1 and CDR2 are SNHLY and FYNNEI. The trim removed 3 bases at V and 5 bases at J, leaving 12 bases unmatched. This CDR3 reads CASSERASGRSANNEQFF. The DNA of the CDR3 is TGTGCCAGCAGTGAGAGGGCTAGCGGGAGGTCCGCTAACAATGAGCAGTTCTTC.

In DNA form, the CDR3 reads TGTGCCTGGATCCCTGGGGCAGGGGGAGGTGGCTACACCTTC. It translates to CAWIPGAGGGGYTF. The rearrangement links TRBV30 to TRBJ1-2, with TRBD1 identical over 7 bases. The germline CDR1 and CDR2 sequences are GTSNPN and SVGIG (reference sequence). This CDR3 is 14 amino acids long. V lost 4 bases and J lost 7; bases outside the gene matches: 12.

This clone was picked up a small number of times. The chain combines TRBV7-9 with TRBJ2-2; D not resolved. The CDR3 spans 12 residues. V lost 5 bases, J lost 8 bases, and 9 bases lay in between. Germline values: CDR1 SEHNR, CDR2 FQNEAQ (reference sequence). CDR3 DNA: TGTGCCAGCAGCAAAGTAATAGGGGAGCTGTTTTTT. It translates to CASSKVIGELFF. The variable domain in full, with the rest retrieved from reference TRBV7-9 and TRBJ2-2, is DTGVSQNPRHKITKRGQNVTFRCDPISEHNRLYWYRQTLGQGPEFLTYFQNEAQLEKSRLLSDRFSAERPKGSFSTLEIQRTEQGDSAMYLCASSKVIGELFFGEGSRLTVL.

This chain links TRBV6-5 with TRBJ1-6; 9 bases line up with TRBD1. Germline values: CDR1 MNHEY, CDR2 SVGAGI. This CDR3 contains 14 residues. The V gene end was trimmed by 6 bases and the J gene end by 8 bases; junction bases not matched to a gene: 5. The CDR3 nucleotides read TGTGCCAGCAGGGGGACAGGGTCGGATTCACCCCTCCACTTT. This gives the protein CASRGTGSDSPLHF.

This chain joins TRBV28 and TRBJ2-2, with 11 positions matching TRBD2. This CDR3 has 17 residues. From germline, CDR1 is MDHEN and CDR2 SYDVKM. V lost 5 bases and J lost 5; bases outside the gene matches: 10. The CDR3 sequence is CASSPPISGRVTGELFF. The CDR3 bases are TGTGCCAGCAGTCCCCCGATTAGCGGGAGGGTGACCGGGGAGCTGTTTTTT.

J is TRBJ1-6 and V is TRBV6-1; TRBD1 agrees at 9 bases. The CDR3 length is 17 residues. Germline V gives CDR1 MNHNS, CDR2 SASEGT. V dropped 4 bases and J dropped 1; count of bases not matched to a gene: 5. The CDR3: CASSALGQGSYNSPLHF. The CDR3 region has the DNA TGTGCCAGCAGTGCCCTCGGACAGGGGTCCTATAATTCACCCCTCCACTTT.

The chain links TRBV25-1 to TRBJ1-2; D ambiguous. The germline V and J ends were trimmed by 1 base and 1 base, with 10 bases remaining between them. Germline V gene sequence: CDR1 MGHDK, CDR2 SYGVNS. CDR3 size: 15 residues. For the CDR3, the DNA is TGTGCCAGCAGTGAATCTGAATGGAGTAACTATGGCTACACCTTC. The encoded protein is CASSESEWSNYGYTF.

The V call is TRBV5-1, the J call TRBJ1-4; 9 bases align to TRBD1. Germline V gene data show CDR1 as SGHRS and CDR2 as YFSETQ. The CDR3 spans 13 residues. J gave up 7 bases and V 7 bases, and 5 bases lay outside the gene matches. CDR3: CASPDRGGEKLFF. The CDR3 coding sequence is TGCGCCAGCCCGGACAGGGGTGGTGAAAAACTGTTTTTT.

This rearrangement joins TRBV7-2 to TRBJ2-3, with D possibly being TRBD2 (7 bases). Trimming pared 1 base from V and 7 bases from J, leaving 21 bases between. The CDR3 covers 17 residues. Germline-derived CDR1 and CDR2 are SGHTA and FQGNSA. CDR3 DNA: TGTGCCAGCAGCTTAGATCTCGGGGGGCCGCGGGGGAATACGCAGTATTTT. It encodes CASSLDLGGPRGNTQYF.

The genes are TRBV27 and TRBJ2-2; D is possibly TRBD1 (5 bases). From germline, CDR1 is MNHEY and CDR2 SMNVEV (reference sequence). V lost 4 bases and J 4 bases, leaving 13 bases between the germline ends. The CDR3 totals 15 residues. The CDR3 DNA reads as TGTGCCAGCAGTTATAGGGGATTGAGCACCGGGGAGCTGTTTTTT. Protein: CASSYRGLSTGELFF.

The rearrangement links TRBV5-1 to TRBJ1-4; TRBD1 agrees at 10 bases. Germline CDR1 is SGHRS and CDR2 is YFSETQ. This CDR3 has 20 amino acids. V shed 0 bases and J 0 bases; nucleotides not matched to a gene: 11. The CDR3 loop reads CASSLASTGGSLATNEKLFF. DNA for the CDR3: TGCGCCAGCAGCTTGGCCTCGACAGGGGGCAGTTTGGCAACTAATGAAAAACTGTTTTTT. Looking up the rest from reference TRBV5-1 and TRBJ1-4 gives the full variable domain: KAGVTQTPRYLIKTRGQQVTLSCSPISGHRSVSWYQQTPGQGLQFLFEYFSETQRNKGNFPGRFSGRQFSNSRSEMNVSTLELGDSALYLCASSLASTGGSLATNEKLFFGSGTQLSVL.

This chain joins TRBV2 and TRBJ1-2, with a weak D call TRBD1 (6 bases). Trimming cost V 7 bases and J 8 bases, with 14 bases left between them. Germline lookup yields CDR1 SNHLY and CDR2 FYNNEI. CDR3 length: 12 residues. For the CDR3, the DNA is TGTGCCAGCATGGGCGGCGGGGGCGGCTACACCTTC. This encodes CASMGGGGGYTF.

The chain employs TRBV30 and TRBJ2-3, with 10 bases matching TRBD2. The CDR3 loop spans 15 amino acids. The V gene end was trimmed by 3 bases and the J gene end by 0 bases; junction bases not matched to a gene: 3. CDR1 and CDR2 from the germline V gene are GTSNPN and SVGIG (reference sequence). The CDR3 coding sequence is TGTGCCTGGAGCCTAGCGGGAGCTAGCACAGATACGCAGTATTTT. This encodes CAWSLAGASTDTQYF.